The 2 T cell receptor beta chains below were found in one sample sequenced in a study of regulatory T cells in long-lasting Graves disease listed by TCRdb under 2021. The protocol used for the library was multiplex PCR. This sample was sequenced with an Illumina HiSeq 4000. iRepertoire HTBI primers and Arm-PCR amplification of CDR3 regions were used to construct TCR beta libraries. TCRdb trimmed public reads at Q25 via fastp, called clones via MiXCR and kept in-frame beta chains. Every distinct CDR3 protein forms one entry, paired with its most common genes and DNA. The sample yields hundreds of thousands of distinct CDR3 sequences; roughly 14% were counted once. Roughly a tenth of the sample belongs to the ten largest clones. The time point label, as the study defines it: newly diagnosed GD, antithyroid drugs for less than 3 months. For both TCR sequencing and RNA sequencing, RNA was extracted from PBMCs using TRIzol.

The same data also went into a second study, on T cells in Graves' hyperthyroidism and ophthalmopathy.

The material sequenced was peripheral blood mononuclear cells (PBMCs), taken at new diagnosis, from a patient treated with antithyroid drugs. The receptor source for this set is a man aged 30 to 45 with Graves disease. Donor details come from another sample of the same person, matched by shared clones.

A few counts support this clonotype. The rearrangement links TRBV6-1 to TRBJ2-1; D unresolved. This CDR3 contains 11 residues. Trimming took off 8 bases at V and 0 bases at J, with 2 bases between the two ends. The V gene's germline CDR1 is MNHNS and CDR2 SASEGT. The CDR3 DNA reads TGTGCCAGCCACTCCTACAATGAGCAGTTCTTC. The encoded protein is CASHSYNEQFF.

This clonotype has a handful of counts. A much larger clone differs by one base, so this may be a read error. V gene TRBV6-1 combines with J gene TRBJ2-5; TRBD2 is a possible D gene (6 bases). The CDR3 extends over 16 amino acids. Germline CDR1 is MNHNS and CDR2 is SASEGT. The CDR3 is CASNSPPGRDEETRYF. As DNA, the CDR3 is TGTGCCAGCAACTCCCCCCCGGGGCGGGACGAAGAGACCCGGTACTTC.